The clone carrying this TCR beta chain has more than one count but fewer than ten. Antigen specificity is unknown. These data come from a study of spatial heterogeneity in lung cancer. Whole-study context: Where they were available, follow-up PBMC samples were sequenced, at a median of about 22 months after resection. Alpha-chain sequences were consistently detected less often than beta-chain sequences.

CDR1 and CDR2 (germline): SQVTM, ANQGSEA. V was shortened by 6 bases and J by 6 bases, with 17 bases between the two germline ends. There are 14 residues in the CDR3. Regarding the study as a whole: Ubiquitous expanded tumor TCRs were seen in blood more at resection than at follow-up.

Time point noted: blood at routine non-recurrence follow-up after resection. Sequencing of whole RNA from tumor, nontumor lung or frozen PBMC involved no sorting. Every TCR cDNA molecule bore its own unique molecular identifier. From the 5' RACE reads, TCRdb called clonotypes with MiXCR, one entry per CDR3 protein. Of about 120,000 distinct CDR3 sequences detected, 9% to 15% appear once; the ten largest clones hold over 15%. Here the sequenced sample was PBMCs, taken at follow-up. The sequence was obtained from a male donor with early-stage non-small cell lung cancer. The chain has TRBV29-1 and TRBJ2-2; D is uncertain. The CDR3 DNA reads TGCAGCGTGGCCGACAAGTACTTCTCCGGGGAGCTGTTTTTT. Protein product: CSVADKYFSGELFF.